This T cell receptor (beta chain) was identified in a study of cytomegalovirus exposure and HLA in healthy donors. Findings of the study overall: Segments of the TCR beta V type were, in most cases, productive about 90% or about 30% of the time in an earlier analysis. The number of N-insertions in an Asian-associated ancestry cluster was reportedly below the 666-donor mean in a later analysis.

This donor's record omits CMV serostatus. This clone occurred once. Its antigen is not identified. With 60 Vbeta and 13 Jbeta primers, the PCR was carried out. The data were produced by immunoSEQ multiplex PCR, yet TCRdb's version contains in-frame clones alone and is incomplete. Seen here are under 200,000 clones, 80% observed once, and the top ten hold approximately 1.8%. Sequenced material: PBMCs. This receptor was obtained from a human donor in good health.

The DNA for the CDR3 is TGTGCCAGCAGCTTGGAGAGCTCCTATAATTCACCCCTCCACTTT. Its protein product is CASSLESSYNSPLHF. V is TRBV5-4 and J is TRBJ1-6; no clear D gene. The CDR3 runs 15 residues. CDR1 is SGHNT, CDR2 YYREEE, per germline (reference sequence). The V gene lost 0 bases and the J gene lost 0 bases, with 4 bases spanning the gap.